What follows is one T cell receptor beta chain and its context. This sample stems from a study of blood T cell repertoires in COVID-19. Background on the study: Samples came from the United States, Italy and Spain, spanning acute and convalescent COVID-19. The cDNA or gDNA used as material had been derived from T cells, B-cell-depleted T cells, or PBMCs.

The CDR3 has 14 amino acids. From germline, CDR1 is MNHEY and CDR2 SMNVEV (reference sequence). V lost 5 bases, J lost 4 bases, and 15 bases lay in between. Per the original data handling: Amplification of reference gene primers was used by the study to estimate nucleated cell counts. The method was immunoSEQ multiplex PCR; TCRdb's version includes in-frame clones alone and lacks a portion of them. That table is the source of V, J and clone size, and D and trimming were worked out from the DNA. The data contain just over 150,000 clones, around 83% of them singletons. The source material was peripheral blood. The receptor was isolated from a woman between 45 and 65 years old with acute or convalescent COVID-19. V is TRBV27 and J is TRBJ2-7; D uncertain. The CDR3 DNA reads as TGTGCCAGCAGTCCCTTCTGGGTCGGGTACGAGCAGTACTTC. It specifies CASSPFWVGYEQYF.